This T cell receptor beta chain was profiled in a study of immune evolution from preneoplasia to lung adenocarcinoma. Deletions cut 2 bases from V and 3 bases from J, with 23 bases between. The CDR3 runs 19 residues. The V gene's germline CDR1 is MDHEN and CDR2 SYDVKM. This table comes from immunoSEQ multiplex PCR, and its TCRdb copy is limited to in-frame clones, with some not included. This repertoire shows about 4,800 clones, about three quarters found once; its top ten account for 26%. This clone showed up just a few times. The sample was FFPE normal lung tissue adjacent to the tumor. The V call is TRBV28, the J call TRBJ1-5; D perhaps matches TRBD1 (5 bases). This sequence originates from a person in their sixties with lung adenocarcinoma. Written as DNA, the CDR3 is TGTGCCAGCAGTTTAGGCGGCAGGGTGAGCGTAAACTCCAATCAGCCCCAGCATTTT. It is translated as CASSLGGRVSVNSNQPQHF.